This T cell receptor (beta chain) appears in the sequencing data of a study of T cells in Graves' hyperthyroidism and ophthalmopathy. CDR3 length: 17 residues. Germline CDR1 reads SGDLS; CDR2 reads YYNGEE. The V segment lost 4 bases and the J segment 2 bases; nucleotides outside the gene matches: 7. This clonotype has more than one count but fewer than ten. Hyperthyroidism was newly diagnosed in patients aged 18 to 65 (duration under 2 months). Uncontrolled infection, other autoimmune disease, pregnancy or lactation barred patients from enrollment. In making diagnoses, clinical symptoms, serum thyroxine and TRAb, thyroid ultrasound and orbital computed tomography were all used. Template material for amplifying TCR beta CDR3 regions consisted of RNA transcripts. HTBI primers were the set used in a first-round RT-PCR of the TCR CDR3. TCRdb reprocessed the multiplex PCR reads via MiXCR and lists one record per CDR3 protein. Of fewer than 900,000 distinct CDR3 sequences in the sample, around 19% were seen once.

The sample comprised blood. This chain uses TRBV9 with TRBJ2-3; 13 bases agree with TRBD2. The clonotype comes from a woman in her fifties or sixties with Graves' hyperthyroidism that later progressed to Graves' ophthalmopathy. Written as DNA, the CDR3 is TGTGCCAGCAGCCCTCTGACTAGCGGGGGGCACACAGATACGCAGTATTTT. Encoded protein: CASSPLTSGGHTDTQYF.